This T cell receptor beta chain came from a study of T-cell memory formation after mild COVID-19. Trimming took 7 bases from V and 0 from J, leaving 9 bases between them. The V gene's germline CDR1 is MNHEY and CDR2 SVGEGT. The CDR3 is 13 residues long. Using constant-segment primers, 5'RACE produced TCR alpha and TCR beta cDNA libraries carrying sample barcodes and UMIs. TCRdb recomputed calls from the 5' RACE reads with MiXCR, one row per CDR3 protein. The data hold about 210,000 distinct CDR3 sequences, with around 25% observed a single time. The sequence was obtained from an adult woman who had mild COVID-19 (a few samples of this study predate the infection). Cell type and time point are not known. The sequencing sample was made of PBMCs or a T cell subset sorted from them (not recorded which). This chain joins TRBV6-2 or TRBV6-3 and TRBJ1-1, with D unclear. Here the CDR3 DNA reads TGTGCCAGCAACGGGCAGATGAACACTGAAGCTTTCTTT. Encoded protein: CASNGQMNTEAFF.